Below, 27 T cell receptor beta chains from the same sample are listed, as sequenced in a study of T cell responses to AZD1222 COVID-19 vaccine (TCRdb year 2021). The protocol used for the library was the immunoSEQ multiplex PCR assay. TCRdb provides this immuneACCESS table in a form limited to in-frame rearrangements. Some clones are lacking; in checked studies, under half of them reflect an unresolved V gene, and why the rest are absent is not known. Counted in this sample were tens of thousands of clones; around 86% of them appeared once. Under 3% of the sample is in the top ten clones. The time point label, as the study defines it: baseline before first vaccination. Sequenced here: peripheral blood, sampled on day 0 of AZD1222 vaccination. The receptors derive from an adult in good health.

The V call is TRBV2, the J call TRBJ1-2; a possible D gene is TRBD1 (5 bases). This CDR3 contains 13 residues. Trimming shortened V by 7 bases and J by 2 bases, and 11 bases separated the two germline ends. Germline lookup yields CDR1 SNHLY and CDR2 FYNNEI. CDR3 residues: CASKEGDNYGYTF. CDR3 bases: TGTGCCAGCAAAGAAGGGGACAACTATGGCTACACCTTC. Variable domain in full (rest from reference TRBV2 and TRBJ1-2): EPEVTQTPSHQVTQMGQEVILRCVPISNHLYFYWYRQILGQKVEFLVSFYNNEISEKSEIFDDQFSVERPDGSNFTLKIRSTKLEDSAMYFCASKEGDNYGYTFGSGTRLTVV.

The rearrangement joins TRBV9 to TRBJ2-3; TRBD2 matches 7 bases. CDR1 and CDR2 (germline): SGDLS, YYNGEE. The CDR3 covers 17 residues. J was trimmed by 1 base and V by 0 bases; bases with no gene match: 8. CDR3 residues: CASSVVLTGGGTDTQYF. The CDR3 DNA is TGTGCCAGCAGCGTAGTTTTGACGGGAGGAGGCACAGATACGCAGTATTTT.

The chain has TRBV6-5 and TRBJ2-5; D assignment may be TRBD1 or TRBD2 (5 bases each). The germline V gene has CDR1 MNHEY and CDR2 SVGAGI. CDR3 size: 14 residues. The germline V and J ends were trimmed by 4 bases and 5 bases, with 14 bases remaining between them. In DNA, the CDR3 is TGTGCCAGCAGTTTGGCGGCTGAGGGGGAGACCCAGTACTTC. Its translation is CASSLAAEGETQYF.

The chain links TRBV29-1 to TRBJ2-5; D could derive from TRBD1 or TRBD2 (5 bases each). The germline CDR1 and CDR2 sequences are SQVTM and ANQGSEA. CDR3 length: 13 amino acids. V was trimmed by 4 bases and J by 10 bases, leaving 19 bases between them. The CDR3 here is CSVARDPLEIQYF. CDR3 sequence (DNA): TGCAGCGTTGCCCGGGACCCACTTGAAATCCAGTACTTC. The full variable domain, in which reference TRBV29-1 and TRBJ2-5 provide the parts outside the CDR3, is SAVISQKPSRDICQRGTSLTIQCQVDSQVTMMFWYRQQPGQSLTLIATANQGSEATYESGFVIDKFPISRPNLTFSTLTVSNMSPEDSSIYLCSVARDPLEIQYFGPGTRLLVL.

The gene calls are TRBV27 and TRBJ2-7; 8 bases are a match to TRBD1. The ends lost 4 bases at V and 3 bases at J; junction bases unmatched: 5. Germline CDR1 and CDR2: MNHEY and SMNVEV (reference sequence). The length of the CDR3 is 14 residues. As DNA, the CDR3 is TGTGCCAGCAGTTACGGACAGGGAAACTACGAGCAGTACTTC. Translated, it gives CASSYGQGNYEQYF.

The J gene is TRBJ1-3, the V gene TRBV4-1, with D unresolved. Germline assignment: CDR1 MGHRA and CDR2 YSYEKL. The V end lost 0 bases, the J end lost 0 bases, and 9 bases lay between the germline ends. The CDR3 is made up of 16 amino acids. CDR3 bases: TGCGCCAGCAGCCAAGAACGACCCAGCTCTGGAAACACCATATATTTT. Its protein product is CASSQERPSSGNTIYF.

This chain joins TRBV7-9 and TRBJ1-5; D call uncertain. The CDR3 length is 14 residues. Deletions cut 3 bases from V and 0 bases from J, with 6 bases between. Germline loops: CDR1 SEHNR, CDR2 FQNEAQ (reference sequence). As DNA, the CDR3 is TGTGCCAGCAGCTTCGGGGATAGCAATCAGCCCCAGCATTTT. As protein: CASSFGDSNQPQHF.

The chain employs TRBV20-1 and TRBJ1-2; D is possibly TRBD1 (5 bases). CDR3 length: 11 residues. V gave up 7 bases and J gave up 4 bases, with 10 bases separating them. Germline V gene sequence: CDR1 DFQATT, CDR2 SNEGSKA (reference sequence). Here the CDR3 reads CSVGGIYGYTF. As DNA, the CDR3 is TGCAGTGTGGGGGGAATCTATGGCTACACCTTC.

The J gene is TRBJ1-2, the V gene TRBV5-6, with TRBD1 matching 10 bases. V trimming: 0 bases; J trimming: 5 bases; junction bases outside the gene matches: 7. Germline CDR1 is SGHDT and CDR2 is YYEEEE. CDR3 length: 16 amino acids. The CDR3, as DNA: TGTGCCAGCAGCTTGGCGGTGGACAGGGGGTTTTATGGCTACACCTTC. Encoded protein: CASSLAVDRGFYGYTF. The full variable domain, completed using reference TRBV5-6 and TRBJ1-2, is DAGVTQSPTHLIKTRGQQVTLRCSPKSGHDTVSWYQQALGQGPQFIFQYYEEEERQRGNFPDRFSGHQFPNYSSELNVNALLLGDSALYLCASSLAVDRGFYGYTFGSGTRLTVV.

The chain recombines TRBV27 with TRBJ2-5, with D unclear. Per germline, CDR1 MNHEY and CDR2 SMNVEV (reference sequence). The CDR3 length is 18 residues. The V end was cut by 5 bases, the J end by 2 bases, with 24 bases between. The CDR3 is CASSPTPVPTAQQETQYF. CDR3 sequence (DNA): TGTGCCAGCAGTCCGACGCCCGTTCCAACAGCCCAGCAAGAGACCCAGTACTTC.

The chain carries TRBV10-3 and TRBJ1-5; D not certain. This CDR3 has 13 residues. In germline, CDR1 is ENHRY, CDR2 SYGVKD. Trimming shortened V by 7 bases and J by 2 bases, and 9 bases separated the two germline ends. Here the CDR3 DNA reads TGTGCCATCAAGGATTTGGGCAATCAGCCCCAGCATTTT. It encodes CAIKDLGNQPQHF.

The chain combines TRBV18 with TRBJ2-7; D remains ambiguous. Trimming took 3 bases from V and 0 from J, leaving 15 bases between them. Looked up from germline, CDR1 is KGHSH and CDR2 is LQKENI. The CDR3 is 16 residues long. The CDR3, as DNA: TGTGCCAGCTCACCGATGGAGACCGTAAGCTCCTACGAGCAGTACTTC. Protein sequence: CASSPMETVSSYEQYF. Variable domain in full (rest from reference TRBV18 and TRBJ2-7): NAGVMQNPRHLVRRRGQEARLRCSPMKGHSHVYWYRQLPEEGLKFMVYLQKENIIDESGMPKERFSAEFPKEGPSILRIQQVVRGDSAAYFCASSPMETVSSYEQYFGPGTRLTVT.

The chain carries TRBV6-1 and TRBJ1-1; D ambiguous. Germline V gene sequence: CDR1 MNHNS, CDR2 SASEGT. V lost 5 bases and J 11 bases, leaving 21 bases between the germline ends. The CDR3 contains 14 residues. The CDR3 bases are TGTGCCAGCAGTTATTCCTCGGCCGCCGGTGGCGCTTTCTTT. It is translated as CASSYSSAAGGAFF.

The chain links TRBV18 to TRBJ1-3, with D possibly being TRBD1 (6 bases). CDR1 and CDR2 from the germline V gene are KGHSH and LQKENI. CDR3 length: 18 residues. V lost 2 bases and J 0 bases, leaving 17 bases between the germline ends. In DNA form, the CDR3 reads TGTGCCAGCTCACCAAGGCCACAGGGAGGGAACTCTGGAAACACCATATATTTT. This translates into CASSPRPQGGNSGNTIYF.

The chain uses TRBV11-2 and TRBJ2-2; the match to TRBD1 covers 8 bases. J gave up 4 bases and V 4 bases, and 11 bases lay outside the gene matches. This CDR3 has 17 amino acids. CDR1 is SGHAT, CDR2 FQNNGV, per germline. DNA for the CDR3: TGTGCCAGCAGCTCGAACCCGACAGGGGCTGGCACCGGGGAGCTGTTTTTT. It yields the protein CASSSNPTGAGTGELFF. Full variable domain (remainder filled in from reference TRBV11-2 and TRBJ2-2): EAGVAQSPRYKIIEKRQSVAFWCNPISGHATLYWYQQILGQGPKLLIQFQNNGVVDDSQLPKDRFSAERLKGVDSTLKIQPAKLEDSAVYLCASSSNPTGAGTGELFFGEGSRLTVL.

In DNA, the CDR3 is TGTGCCAGCAGCCAAGACGGGGACAGGGGGTCGAAACTGTTTTTT. Its translation is CASSQDGDRGSKLFF. The chain has TRBV3-1 (or the pseudogene TRBV3-2) and TRBJ1-4; the match to TRBD1 covers 11 bases. Germline CDR1 is LGHDT and CDR2 is YNNKEL (reference sequence). V shed 0 bases, J shed 11 bases, and the junction held 5 bases outside the gene matches. The CDR3 sequence is 15 residues long.

The rearrangement links TRBV7-9 to TRBJ1-4; D call uncertain. Germline CDR1 is SEHNR and CDR2 is FQNEAQ (reference sequence). The CDR3 spans 17 residues. Trimming left V 4 bases short and J 1 base short, with 16 bases between. The CDR3 is CASSSLWADGTNEKLFF. CDR3 in DNA: TGTGCCAGCAGCTCCCTCTGGGCGGATGGAACTAATGAAAAACTGTTTTTT.

The rearrangement joins TRBV18 to TRBJ1-1, with a possible D match to TRBD1 (5 bases). V shed 4 bases and J shed 3 bases, with 12 bases lying between them. The length of the CDR3 is 14 residues. Germline values: CDR1 KGHSH, CDR2 LQKENI. The CDR3 spells CASSRAGWDTEAFF. CDR3 in DNA: TGTGCCAGCTCACGAGCAGGGTGGGACACTGAAGCTTTCTTT.

This clone was recorded a few times. This chain links TRBV7-2 with TRBJ2-7, with 11 bases identical to TRBD2. The CDR3 runs to 14 residues. CDR1 SGHTA and CDR2 FQGNSA come from the germline V gene. V lost 5 bases, J lost 4 bases, and 4 bases stayed unmatched. CDR3 in amino acids: CASSPSGRRYEQYF. CDR3 sequence (DNA): TGTGCCAGCAGCCCTAGCGGGAGGCGGTACGAGCAGTACTTC.

V and J are TRBV2 and TRBJ1-2; D is possibly TRBD1 (6 bases). Germline V gives CDR1 SNHLY, CDR2 FYNNEI. This CDR3 is 16 amino acids long. V was pared by 3 bases and J by 0 bases, with 14 bases between. As DNA, the CDR3 is TGTGCCAGCAGTGATTGGACAGATAGTTCTAACTATGGCTACACCTTC. This gives the protein CASSDWTDSSNYGYTF.

The chain employs TRBV5-3 and TRBJ2-1; 8 bases fit TRBD2. TRBV5-3 is an ORF, with its function uncertain. The CDR3 consists of 18 residues. Trimming cost V 3 bases and J 6 bases; bases outside gene matches: 17. This CDR3 is CARSCQVSRSGGRNEQFF. The DNA for the CDR3 is TGTGCCAGAAGCTGCCAAGTCAGTCGGAGCGGGGGACGCAATGAGCAGTTCTTC.

This chain uses TRBV7-8 with TRBJ2-1, with D maybe TRBD2 (5 bases). CDR1 and CDR2 from the germline V gene are SGHVS and FQNEAQ. The V end was cut by 5 bases, the J end by 4 bases, with 18 bases between. The length of the CDR3 is 16 residues. The CDR3 DNA is TGTGCCAGCAGCCCTCAGTGGGCTAGCAGATACAATGAGCAGTTCTTC. It yields the protein CASSPQWASRYNEQFF.

The J gene is TRBJ2-2, the V gene TRBV11-3; D remains ambiguous. Germline CDR1 is SGHNT and CDR2 is YENEEA. V was clipped by 3 bases and J by 4 bases, with 3 bases between them. The CDR3 totals 12 residues. CDR3: CASSLGTGELFF. The CDR3 DNA reads as TGTGCCAGCAGCTTGGGCACCGGGGAGCTGTTTTTT.

This chain links TRBV9 with TRBJ1-3; D not certain. Trimming cost V 3 bases and J 0 bases, with 13 bases left between them. CDR3 size: 16 residues. In germline, CDR1 is SGDLS, CDR2 YYNGEE. The CDR3 loop reads CASSEVNRVSGNTIYF. CDR3 DNA sequence: TGTGCCAGCAGCGAGGTTAACAGAGTCTCTGGAAACACCATATATTTT.

The V call is TRBV7-3, the J call TRBJ2-1, with a possible D match to TRBD2 (5 bases). Germline loops: CDR1 SGHTA, CDR2 FQGTGA. Trimming took 0 bases from V and 12 from J, leaving 12 bases between them. The CDR3 has 13 amino acids. This CDR3 reads CASSLTSGGWQFF. The CDR3 DNA is TGTGCCAGCAGCTTAACCAGCGGAGGATGGCAGTTCTTC.

The CDR3 here is CASSPGTGIAGNTIYF. The CDR3 DNA sequence: TGTGCCAGCAGTCCCGGGACAGGAATCGCTGGAAACACCATATATTTT. V is TRBV6-2 or TRBV6-3 and J is TRBJ1-3; TRBD1 matches at 8 bases. The ends lost 5 bases at V and 2 bases at J; junction bases unmatched: 8. The CDR3 totals 16 residues. Germline CDR1 reads MNHEY; CDR2 reads SVGEGT.

V gene TRBV19 combines with J gene TRBJ2-5; 10 bases fit TRBD2. The ends lost 8 bases at V and 2 bases at J; junction bases unmatched: 8. This CDR3 contains 15 residues. Germline values: CDR1 LNHDA, CDR2 SQIVND (reference sequence). The DNA of the CDR3 is TGTGCCAGTGGCCGGGGACTAGCGTCGCAAGAGACCCAGTACTTC. The encoded protein is CASGRGLASQETQYF.